This TCR beta chain was sequenced during a study of shared clonotypes between healthy human individuals. Study-level background: The study enrolled a couple of women and three men aged 18 to 49. Study outcomes and limitations: Lower generation probabilities were found for non-shared clonotypes than for those shared by all four donors.

Several immunoSEQ plates held equal portions of the genomic DNA taken from each subset. Assay used: immunoSEQ multiplex PCR; TCRdb lists only in-frame clones, some missing. The sample holds roughly 1,000,000 clones; roughly 74% are singletons and the top ten take 0.5% to 0.6%. The V and J ends lost 5 bases and 2 bases respectively, with 9 bases between them. The CDR3 consists of 13 residues. Germline V gene data show CDR1 as MNHNS and CDR2 as SASEGT. With respect to this clone: Its cognate antigen is unknown.

Sequenced input: memory CD4+ T cells from PBMCs. The sample's subset: CD45RA-negative fraction. This rearrangement joins TRBV6-1 to TRBJ2-5; D remains unclear. The origin of this receptor is a young man in good health. Some clones in this sample may be carry-over from other donors' samples. The CDR3 loop is CASSRRTQETQYF. CDR3 sequence (DNA): TGTGCCAGCAGTCGCCGCACACAAGAGACCCAGTACTTC.